This TCR beta chain was profiled in a study of blood T cell repertoires in COVID-19 (dated by TCRdb to about 2020). Regarding the study in general: Samples from collaborators originated in the United States, Italy and Spain and spanned both the acute and convalescent phases of COVID-19. The material from the prospective study consisted of cDNA or gDNA derived from T cells, B-cell-depleted T cells, or PBMCs. Samples came from the ongoing ImmuneRACE study (first 160 participants) plus 1,254 subjects from 6 global collaborators. Sample metadata almost always included a de-identified subject ID, COVID-19 status, age in years and sex. HLA class I and class II types, where available, came from metadata supplied by the sample provider rather than from assay-based typing. The repertoires were made available in a free public database intended to serve as a resource for research on the immune response to SARS-CoV-2. Subjects who had been exposed to COVID-19, were actively infected with it, or had recovered from it provided the deeply sampled blood TCRbeta repertoires that made up the dataset.

For this clone: This clone's antigen is unknown. There are no base qualities to consult, and no much larger clone falls within one base.

Each collaborating institution followed its own protocols to collect whole blood in K2EDTA tubes. For TCRbeta analysis, collaborator samples were shipped as frozen whole blood, as isolated PBMCs, or as DNA extracted from either sample type. TCRbeta CDR3 regions were amplified from genomic DNA using the immunoSEQ Assay, a bias-controlled multiplex PCR. The authors' pipeline ran thus. The number of nucleated cells in each sample was estimated by amplification of reference gene primers within the assay. To quantify the absolute abundance of each unique TCRbeta CDR3 rearrangement, sequence reads were collapsed and filtered. Productive Simpson clonality was computed per sample as the square root of Simpson's diversity index over productive rearrangements. Sourced from immuneACCESS, this table was stored by TCRdb with only in-frame sequences that have V and J called. A share of the clones is absent; for the studies checked, an unresolved V gene accounts for under half, and the remainder has no known explanation. The V and J calls and clone size are taken from that table; D and trimming were inferred from the DNA. The sample contains tens of thousands of clones, roughly 90% of them found a single time. Under 20% of the sample goes to the ten largest clones.

Clipping removes 0 bases from V and 4 bases from J, with 11 as the unmatched junction base count. Inclusive of the bounding cysteine and phenylalanine, the CDR3 is 19 residues long. The DNA shown is the 57-base CDR3, in frame from base 1. The CDR1 and CDR2 encoded by the germline V gene are SGHRS and YFSETQ. Study-wide findings and limitations: Clinical and demographic metadata were provided uncurated, with the amount varying by source and participant.

The sequencing input was peripheral blood. The source of this sequence is a woman aged 80 or older with acute or convalescent COVID-19. Rearrangement joined TRBV5-1 to TRBJ1-6; TRBD1 matches 9 bases in the middle. The DNA sequence follows: TGCGCCAGCAGCTTGGCCTCTAGGACAGGGGCTGGTTATAATTCACCCCTCCACTTT. Its protein is CASSLASRTGAGYNSPLHF.